The subject of this entry is one T cell receptor beta chain. Its antigen is unknown. TCRdb's copy holds only in-frame clones and misses some; the assay was immunoSEQ multiplex PCR. The sample lists roughly 20,000 clones, roughly 88% seen once, with about an eighth in the top ten. This CDR3 comprises 17 residues. CDR1 is MRHNA, CDR2 SNTAGT, per germline. The V and J ends lost 0 bases and 5 bases, in that order; junction bases with no gene match: 8. These data belong to a study of PD-1 blockade in classical Hodgkin lymphoma. Overall study context: Patients had nivolumab dosed at 3 mg/kg, delivered intravenously every 2 weeks. Study conclusions and caveats: At baseline, newly diagnosed patients reportedly showed less TCR diversity than healthy donors. CD4+ but not CD8+ TCR diversity rose significantly by C4D1. Complete responders' diversity at baseline resembled that of newly diagnosed patients.

Patients all relapsed after autologous stem cell transplantation, and there was variation in brentuximab vedotin exposure. V usage is TRBV6-4 and J usage is TRBJ2-2; 8 nucleotides align to TRBD2. This TCR was recovered from a human donor with classical Hodgkin lymphoma. Sequencing was performed on peripheral blood mononuclear cells (PBMCs), taken before the second cycle of nivolumab. This CDR3 is CASSDSMAGGDTGELFF. DNA for the CDR3: TGTGCCAGCAGTGACTCGATGGCGGGGGGCGATACCGGGGAGCTGTTTTTT.